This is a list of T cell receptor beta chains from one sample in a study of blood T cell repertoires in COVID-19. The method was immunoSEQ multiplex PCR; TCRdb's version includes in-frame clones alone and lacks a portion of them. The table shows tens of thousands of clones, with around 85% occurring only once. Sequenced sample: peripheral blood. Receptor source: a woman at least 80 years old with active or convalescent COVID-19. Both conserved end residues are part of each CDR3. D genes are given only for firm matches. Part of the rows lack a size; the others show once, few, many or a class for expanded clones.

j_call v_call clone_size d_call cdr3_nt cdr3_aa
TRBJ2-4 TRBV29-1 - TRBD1 TGCAGCGTTGTTGGACAGGGGGGATCCAAAAACATTCAGTACTTC CSVVGQGGSKNIQYF
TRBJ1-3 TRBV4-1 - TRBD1 TGCGCCAGCAGCCAAGACCCCCGACAGGGGGGAAACACCATATATTTT CASSQDPRQGGNTIYF
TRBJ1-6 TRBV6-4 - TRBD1 TGTGCCAGCAGTGAATCACAGGGGGTACTTTCACCCCTCCACTTT CASSESQGVLSPLHF
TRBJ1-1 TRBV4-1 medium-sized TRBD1 TGCGCCAGCAGCTTCCGGACAGGGTTGAACACTGAAGCTTTCTTT CASSFRTGLNTEAFF
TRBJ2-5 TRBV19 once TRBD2 TGTGCCAGTAGTATACGATCCAGCGGGGGGCGGGAGACCCAGTACTTC CASSIRSSGGRETQYF
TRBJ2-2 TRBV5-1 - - TGCGCCAGCAGCTTGGCCGCCGGCAGGGTCACCGGGGAGCTGTTTTTT CASSLAAGRVTGELFF
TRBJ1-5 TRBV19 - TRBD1 TGTGCCAGTAGTCAGTCAGGGGGGATCCAGCCCCAGCATTTT CASSQSGGIQPQHF
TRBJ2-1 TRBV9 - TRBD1 TGTGCCAGCTACCCCCTAGGGGGCGGTACCTACAATGAGCAGTTCTTC CASYPLGGGTYNEQFF
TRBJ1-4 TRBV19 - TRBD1 TGTGCCAGTAGATCACAGGGGGCGCCTAATGAAAAACTGTTTTTT CASRSQGAPNEKLFF
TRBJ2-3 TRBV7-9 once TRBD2 TGTGCCAGCACCCTGGGACTAGTAACAGATACGCAGTATTTT CASTLGLVTDTQYF
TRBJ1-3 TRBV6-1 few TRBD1 TGTGCCAGCAGTGAAGTGGGACAGGGGGCGCTGAGCGGAAACACCATATATTTT CASSEVGQGALSGNTIYF
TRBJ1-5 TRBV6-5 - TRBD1 TGTGCCAGCAGTACAGGGGGAGTTCAGCCCCAGCATTTT CASSTGGVQPQHF
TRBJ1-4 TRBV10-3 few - TGTGCCATCAGGGACAGTAATGAAAAACTGTTTTTT CAIRDSNEKLFF
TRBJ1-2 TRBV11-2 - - TGTGCCAGCAGCTTAAACACCGCCTATGGCTACACCTTC CASSLNTAYGYTF
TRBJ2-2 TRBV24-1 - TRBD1 TGTGCCACCAAATCCGGACAGGGGGGGAACACCGGGGAGCTGTTTTTT CATKSGQGGNTGELFF
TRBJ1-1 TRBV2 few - TGTGCCAGCAGGGAGGCCCAGACCCTTAACGCTGAAGCTTTCTTT CASREAQTLNAEAFF
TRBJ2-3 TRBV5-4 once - TGTGCCAGCAGCTTGGAGGGCGGGGTCACAGATACGCAGTATTTT CASSLEGGVTDTQYF
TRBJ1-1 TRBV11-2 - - TGTGCCAGCAGCTTAAGGGAATCGACAGCGCTGAACACTGAAGCTTTCTTT CASSLRESTALNTEAFF
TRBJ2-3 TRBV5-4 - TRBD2 TGTGCCAGCAGCCTCCGGGGTAGCGGGGTGGGCACAGATACGCAGTATTTT CASSLRGSGVGTDTQYF
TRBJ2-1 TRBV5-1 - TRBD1 TGCGCCAGCAGCTTGTCGGGACAGGGTCTCGATGAGCAGTTCTTC CASSLSGQGLDEQFF
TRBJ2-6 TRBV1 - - TGCACCAGCAGCCAAGATGGCGGGGACAGGGGGCCCTCTGGGGCCAACGTCCTGACTTTC CTSSQDGGDRGPSGANVLTF
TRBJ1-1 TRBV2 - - TGTGCCAGCAGTGCGGGGGGGACTTCTGAAGCTTTCTTT CASSAGGTSEAFF
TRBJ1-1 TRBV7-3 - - TGTGCCAGCAGCTTATCAGGCTTTGCGATGGCGGGAGCTTTCTTT CASSLSGFAMAGAFF
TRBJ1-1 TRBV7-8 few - TGTGCCAGCAGCTTACGAGACAGTGGTTTCATGAACACTGAAGCTTTCTTT CASSLRDSGFMNTEAFF
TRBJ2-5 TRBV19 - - TGTGCCAGTAGCGCTACGGGCTCCGGGAAGACCCAGTACTTC CASSATGSGKTQYF
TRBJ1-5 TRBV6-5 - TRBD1 TGTGCCAGCAGACGACAGGGTAATAATCAGCCCCAGCATTTT CASRRQGNNQPQHF
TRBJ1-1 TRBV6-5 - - TGTGCCAGCAGCCGGAGGGGGAACACTGAAGCTTTCTTT CASSRRGNTEAFF
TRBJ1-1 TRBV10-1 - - TGCGCCAGCAGTGAGCTGTCGATAGTGAACACTGAAGCTTTCTTT CASSELSIVNTEAFF
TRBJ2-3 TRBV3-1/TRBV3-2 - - TGTGCCAGCAGCCAAGGGCCTAGCGGCACAGATACGCAGTATTTT CASSQGPSGTDTQYF
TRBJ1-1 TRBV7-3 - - TGTGCCAGCAGCTTAACTGCGACAGGTAATGAAGCTTTCTTT CASSLTATGNEAFF
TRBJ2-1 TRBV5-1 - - TGCGCCAGCAGCTTCGTCAGGGTATCCTACAATGAGCAGTTCTTC CASSFVRVSYNEQFF